The 3 T cell receptor beta chains listed next were all sequenced from one sample in a study of T cell responses to AZD1222 COVID-19 vaccine. The protocol was immunoSEQ multiplex PCR, while the TCRdb copy is restricted to in-frame clones and leaves out a portion. Of some 150,000 clones detected, approximately 87% appear once; the ten largest clones hold 5.5% to 6%. The source was peripheral blood, collected on day 0 of MenACWY control vaccination. The receptors here all came from an adult in good health.

This chain connects TRBV5-1 to TRBJ1-5; TRBD1 aligns across 9 bases. With V trimmed by 5 bases and J by 3 bases, 9 bases remained unmatched. The CDR3 loop spans 16 amino acids. Germline V gives CDR1 SGHRS, CDR2 YFSETQ. In DNA form, the CDR3 reads TGCGCCAGCAGACCCGACAGGGGGGGGATCAATCAGCCCCAGCATTTT. It translates to CASRPDRGGINQPQHF. Based on the CDR3 plus reference TRBV5-1 and TRBJ1-5, the full variable domain is KAGVTQTPRYLIKTRGQQVTLSCSPISGHRSVSWYQQTPGQGLQFLFEYFSETQRNKGNFPGRFSGRQFSNSRSEMNVSTLELGDSALYLCASRPDRGGINQPQHFGDGTRLSIL.

The chain joins TRBV2 to TRBJ1-1; 9 positions match TRBD1. V gave up 5 bases and J gave up 1 base; unmatched junction bases: 23. The CDR3 is 21 residues long. Per germline, CDR1 SNHLY and CDR2 FYNNEI. This CDR3 is CASSKHRGRVLGGAPNTEAFF. The CDR3 DNA follows: TGTGCCAGCAGTAAGCACAGGGGGCGGGTACTCGGTGGGGCACCGAACACTGAAGCTTTCTTT.

The rearrangement links TRBV4-1 to TRBJ1-1, with TRBD1 matching 9 bases. There are 15 residues in the CDR3. Germline V gene sequence: CDR1 MGHRA, CDR2 YSYEKL. V lost 2 bases, J lost 6 bases, and 7 bases stayed unmatched. CDR3 nucleotide sequence: TGCGCCAGCAGCCAACCAAACAGGGGGCTGGCTGAAGCTTTCTTT. Amino acids: CASSQPNRGLAEAFF.